The 22 T cell receptor beta chains listed next were all sequenced from one sample in a study of blood T cell repertoires in COVID-19. Libraries were prepared by immunoSEQ multiplex PCR; TCRdb keeps only in-frame clonotypes and omits some of them. The sample has approximately 250,000 clones, 80% to 90% seen once; the top ten hold 1.4%. The specimen sequenced was peripheral blood. These receptors came from a woman in her thirties or forties who had recovered from COVID-19.

The chain uses TRBV29-1 and TRBJ2-5, with TRBD1 as a possible D gene (5 bases). CDR3 length: 12 residues. Germline CDR1 is SQVTM and CDR2 is ANQGSEA. Trimming shortened V by 7 bases and J by 1 base, and 10 bases separated the two germline ends. The CDR3 loop is CSASRVQETQYF. For the CDR3, the DNA is TGCAGCGCCTCCAGGGTCCAAGAGACCCAGTACTTC.

As DNA, the CDR3 is TGTGCCTGGAGTCAGGACAGGTTAAATCAGCCCCAGCATTTT. Translation: CAWSQDRLNQPQHF. This chain links TRBV30 with TRBJ1-5; 7 nucleotides align to TRBD1. The CDR3 loop spans 14 amino acids. V lost 2 bases and J lost 4; bases outside the gene matches: 5. Germline V gene lookup returns CDR1 GTSNPN and CDR2 SVGIG (reference sequence).

This clone was picked up one time. This sequence joins TRBV12-3 or TRBV12-4 and TRBJ1-4; 10 bases are a match to TRBD1. V was pared by 6 bases and J by 6 bases, with 1 base of the junction left unmatched. This CDR3 comprises 13 residues. The CDR3 loop is CASRGTGDEKLFF. CDR3 bases: TGTGCCAGCAGAGGGACAGGGGATGAAAAACTGTTTTTT.

The chain employs TRBV7-8 and TRBJ1-1, with a tentative D call TRBD1 (5 bases). The germline V and J ends were trimmed by 5 bases and 1 base, with 11 bases remaining between them. The CDR3 extends over 14 amino acids. From germline, CDR1 is SGHVS and CDR2 FQNEAQ. The CDR3 region is CASSIIGGNTEAFF. CDR3 nucleotide sequence: TGTGCCAGCAGCATAATCGGGGGGAACACTGAAGCTTTCTTT. Using reference TRBV7-8 and TRBJ1-1 for the parts outside the CDR3, the full variable domain is GAGVSQSPRYKVAKRGQDVALRCDPISGHVSLFWYQQALGQGPEFLTYFQNEAQLDKSGLPSDRFFAERPEGSVSTLKIQRTQQEDSAVYLCASSIIGGNTEAFFGQGTRLTVV.

The CDR3 bases are TGTGCCAGCAGCTTATGGGGGGCCGGGGAGCTGTTTTTT. Its protein product is CASSLWGAGELFF. The rearrangement links TRBV7-2 to TRBJ2-2, with D perhaps TRBD2 (6 bases). The V gene's germline CDR1 is SGHTA and CDR2 FQGNSA. This CDR3 spans 13 amino acids. V lost 2 bases and J lost 6, with 7 bases in between.

The chain links TRBV5-4 to TRBJ1-1, with unresolved D. The CDR3 runs to 14 residues. With 4 bases removed from V and 0 bases from J, the gap between germline ends came to 10 bases. Germline assignment: CDR1 SGHNT and CDR2 YYREEE (reference sequence). CDR3 coding DNA: TGTGCCAGCAGCCCAAGAGACATGAACACTGAAGCTTTCTTT. Its translation is CASSPRDMNTEAFF.

The V gene is TRBV14, the J gene TRBJ2-7; the D gene is possibly TRBD2 (7 bases). Trimming removed 0 bases at V and 5 bases at J, with 11 bases between. CDR3 length: 14 amino acids. CDR1 and CDR2 from the germline V gene are SGHDN and FVKESK. The CDR3 bases are TGTGCCAGCAGCCAAGATTGGGGGGGCGACGAGCAGTACTTC. Protein product: CASSQDWGGDEQYF.

The chain has TRBV7-9 and TRBJ1-2; no clear D. V gave up 3 bases and J gave up 0 bases, with 5 bases separating them. Germline CDR1 and CDR2: SEHNR and FQNEAQ (reference sequence). This CDR3 has 13 residues. CDR3 DNA: TGTGCCAGCAGCTTTGAGACTAACTATGGCTACACCTTC. Residues: CASSFETNYGYTF. Complete variable domain (other parts from reference TRBV7-9 and TRBJ1-2): DTGVSQNPRHKITKRGQNVTFRCDPISEHNRLYWYRQTLGQGPEFLTYFQNEAQLEKSRLLSDRFSAERPKGSFSTLEIQRTEQGDSAMYLCASSFETNYGYTFGSGTRLTVV.

The V gene is TRBV3-1 (or the pseudogene TRBV3-2), the J gene TRBJ1-6; D uncertain. Trimming pared 4 bases from V and 7 bases from J, leaving 17 bases between. The CDR3 length is 16 residues. Germline loops: CDR1 LGHDT, CDR2 YNNKEL (reference sequence). The DNA for the CDR3 is TGTGCCAGCAGCCTGGATCCCTTAGCAATAAATTCACCCCTCCACTTT. Translating gives CASSLDPLAINSPLHF.

The chain links TRBV3-1 (or the pseudogene TRBV3-2) to TRBJ2-1; D possibly corresponds to TRBD1 (5 bases). The CDR3 is 12 amino acids. V dropped 6 bases and J dropped 11 bases, with 14 bases sitting between them. The V gene's germline CDR1 is LGHDT and CDR2 YNNKEL (reference sequence). CDR3 residues: CASSLTGAKQFF. DNA of the CDR3: TGTGCCAGCAGTCTAACAGGCGCTAAGCAGTTCTTC.

The chain recombines TRBV6-5 with TRBJ2-6; D is unclear. Germline V CDR1 and CDR2: MNHEY, SVGAGI. The CDR3 runs 14 residues. Deletions cut 8 bases from V and 4 bases from J, with 12 bases between. CDR3 sequence: CASCNPAGANVLTF. CDR3 nucleotides: TGTGCCAGCTGCAACCCCGCGGGGGCCAACGTCCTGACTTTC.

This chain uses TRBV30 with TRBJ1-6, with a possible D match to TRBD1 (6 bases). The germline V and J ends were trimmed by 5 bases and 6 bases, with 14 bases remaining between them. The CDR3 covers 14 residues. CDR1 and CDR2 (germline): GTSNPN, SVGIG (reference sequence). The CDR3 loop is CAWDRVRGNSPLHF. CDR3 nucleotide sequence: TGTGCCTGGGATCGAGTCAGGGGTAATTCACCCCTCCACTTT.

For the CDR3, the DNA is TGTGCCAGCACCCCGGGACTAGCGTCCCACGAGCAGTACTTC. This sequence encodes CASTPGLASHEQYF. The chain links TRBV6-6 to TRBJ2-7; 10 bases are shared with TRBD2. V dropped 7 bases and J dropped 5; count of bases not matched to a gene: 8. The CDR3 runs to 14 residues. Germline assignment: CDR1 MNHNY and CDR2 SVGAGI (reference sequence).

The chain employs TRBV6-5 and TRBJ2-7; D may be TRBD1 (6 bases). This CDR3 is 14 amino acids long. With 5 bases removed from V and 6 bases from J, the gap between germline ends came to 17 bases. In germline, CDR1 is MNHEY, CDR2 SVGAGI. The CDR3 sequence is CASSTNDRPGEQYF. The CDR3 nucleotides are TGTGCCAGCAGTACAAACGACAGGCCGGGCGAGCAGTACTTC.

This clone was counted between two and nine times. This chain joins TRBV19 and TRBJ2-3; possible D gene TRBD1, 5 bases. Germline CDR1 and CDR2: LNHDA and SQIVND (reference sequence). Trimming removed 4 bases from V and 3 bases from J, with 8 bases in between. The CDR3 is 13 residues long. The CDR3 nucleotides are TGTGCCAGTAGTACCCGACAGACAGATACGCAGTATTTT. This codes for CASSTRQTDTQYF.

V usage is TRBV7-9 and J usage is TRBJ1-1; D remains ambiguous. Deletions cut 1 base from V and 1 base from J, with 10 bases between. CDR1 and CDR2 from the germline V gene are SEHNR and FQNEAQ (reference sequence). The CDR3 is 15 amino acids. CDR3 sequence (DNA): TGTGCCAGCAGCTTAGTGGTTGGCAAGAACACTGAAGCTTTCTTT. Its translation is CASSLVVGKNTEAFF.

The chain carries TRBV5-1 and TRBJ2-3; 12 nucleotides match TRBD2. The germline V gene encodes CDR1 SGHRS and CDR2 YFSETQ. V lost 4 bases and J lost 3; bases outside the gene matches: 12. The CDR3 extends over 18 amino acids. The CDR3 nucleotides read TGCGCCAGCAGCACCCGACTAGCGGGGGTGGAGAGAACAGATACGCAGTATTTT. This gives the protein CASSTRLAGVERTDTQYF.

The chain employs TRBV25-1 and TRBJ2-1, with D possibly matching TRBD2 (5 bases). CDR1 and CDR2 (germline): MGHDK, SYGVNS. The CDR3 runs to 14 residues. The V end lost 2 bases, the J end lost 2 bases, and 7 bases lay between the germline ends. The CDR3 sequence is CASSETGTYNEQFF. The CDR3, as DNA: TGTGCCAGCAGTGAAACCGGGACCTACAATGAGCAGTTCTTC.

The chain has TRBV11-2 and TRBJ1-1; 9 bases match TRBD1. Per germline, CDR1 SGHAT and CDR2 FQNNGV. Germline trimming cut 6 bases from V and 4 bases from J; bases unmatched to any gene: 6. CDR3 length: 14 amino acids. CDR3 DNA: TGTGCCAGCAGTTGGGACAGGGTTGGCACTGAAGCTTTCTTT. Encoded protein: CASSWDRVGTEAFF.

The table lists this clone with a few counts. A read error may be the cause here, since a much bigger clone is one base away. The genes are TRBV28 and TRBJ1-1; D unclear. V was clipped by 5 bases and J by 1 base, with 2 bases between them. The CDR3 totals 11 residues. Germline assignment: CDR1 MDHEN and CDR2 SYDVKM. CDR3 DNA sequence: TGTGCCAGCAGTCAGAACACTGAAGCTTTCTTT. The encoded protein is CASSQNTEAFF.

This chain connects TRBV6-1 to TRBJ2-5; 7 positions match TRBD2. The ends lost 3 bases at V and 4 bases at J; junction bases unmatched: 5. Germline V lookup: CDR1 MNHNS, CDR2 SASEGT. The CDR3 is 14 amino acids. The CDR3 DNA reads TGTGCCAGCAGTGATGGAGCGGGGCCAGAGACCCAGTACTTC. Translation gives CASSDGAGPETQYF.

The V gene is TRBV5-1, the J gene TRBJ1-1, with 7 bases aligning to TRBD1. The CDR3 length is 15 residues. CDR1 and CDR2 (germline): SGHRS, YFSETQ. With 2 bases clipped from V and 1 base from J, the junction kept 5 bases outside the gene matches. This CDR3 reads CASSFLGQKNTEAFF. The CDR3 DNA is TGCGCCAGCAGCTTCTTGGGACAGAAGAACACTGAAGCTTTCTTT.